The present TCR beta chain was sequenced within a study of cytomegalovirus exposure and HLA in healthy donors. Points from the study as a whole: The authors enumerated over 150 TCR beta chains as linked to cytomegalovirus. Reports state that TCR beta sequences accurately predicted most subjects' HLA-A and HLA-B alleles.

CDR3 length: 18 residues. Germline trimming cut 5 bases from V and 4 bases from J; bases unmatched to any gene: 10. CDR1 and CDR2 from the germline V gene are SGHTA and FQGNSA. The PCR made use of 60 Vbeta and 13 Jbeta primers. The protocol was immunoSEQ multiplex PCR, while the TCRdb copy is restricted to in-frame clones and leaves out a portion. This sample yields about 94,000 clones, of which approximately 75% are seen a single time; 3.8% belongs to the top ten. Concerning this clone: Its antigen is not known.

This TCR came from a woman aged 40 to 50 in good health and CMV-seronegative. Sequencing input: PBMCs. The V call is TRBV7-2, the J call TRBJ2-6; 11 bases agree with TRBD1. The CDR3 spells CASSKGDRGTSGANVLTF. In nucleotides, the CDR3 is TGTGCCAGCAGCAAAGGGGACAGGGGGACGTCAGGGGCCAACGTCCTGACTTTC.